This T cell receptor (beta chain) is drawn from a study of beta chain features in type 1 diabetes. Findings and limits, study-wide: For type 1 diabetes patients, VDJ junctions showed fewer insertions and more deletions. In all four CD4+ subsets, TCRB CDR3 length was significantly, moderately reduced in type 1 diabetes.

Reverse transcribing all isolated RNA meant expressed TCRB transcripts were sequenced. TCRdb's copy holds only in-frame clones and misses some; the assay was immunoSEQ multiplex PCR. The sample lists a few hundred thousand clones; 8.5% to 10% were seen once. There are a few counts of this clone. Its cognate antigen is unknown. The sample carries other DNA sequences with the same CDR3. V was pared by 4 bases and J by 7 bases, with 14 bases between. The germline CDR1 and CDR2 sequences are MNHEY and SVGAGI. This CDR3 region has 14 residues. The sequence was obtained from a man aged 30-40 years with type 1 diabetes. This chain links TRBV6-5 with TRBJ1-5; D perhaps matches TRBD1 (5 bases). The material sequenced was central memory CD4+ T cells from blood. DNA for the CDR3: TGTGCCAGCAGTTCGGCACAGCGGGACCAGCCCCAGCATTTT. As protein: CASSSAQRDQPQHF.